The present entry profiles one T cell receptor beta chain with its context. What it binds is unknown. The data originate from a study of fetal regulatory T cell absence and autoimmunity. V trimming: 8 bases; J trimming: 0 bases; junction bases outside the gene matches: 9. Per germline, CDR1 MNHNS and CDR2 SASEGT. The CDR3 runs 15 residues. General study points: Pancreas TCRs were oligoclonally enriched versus cord blood, some clones over 80-fold. Pancreas and cord blood did not differ much in TRB family usage.

Using immunoSEQ multiplex PCR, the repertoire was profiled, and TCRdb retains in-frame clones only, with some absent. This sample yields 95,000 to 100,000 clones, of which about three quarters are seen a single time; 2% belongs to the top ten. The receptor was isolated from a male donor with IPEX syndrome. This chain uses TRBV6-1 with TRBJ1-2; 7 bases match TRBD1. Material: pancreas tissue. CDR3 DNA: TGTGCCAGCCCAGGCGACAGGGTAGCTAACTATGGCTACACCTTC. This encodes CASPGDRVANYGYTF.